Sequencing of this T cell receptor (beta chain) was carried out in a study of early stage breast cancer tumors. Blood replicates held 0.5 ug DNA, tumor or normal breast approximately 1.5 ug, two each. The table came from immunoSEQ multiplex PCR; TCRdb's copy has only in-frame clones and leaves some out. The sample holds 45,000 to 60,000 clones, approximately 80% seen once. The CDR3 covers 15 residues. The germline V gene encodes CDR1 MNHNY and CDR2 SVGAGI (reference sequence). V lost 5 bases and J 5 bases, leaving 18 bases between the germline ends. This receptor was taken from a person between 50 and 60 years old with breast cancer. V is TRBV6-6 and J is TRBJ1-1; D remains unclear. What was sequenced was blood. In DNA form, the CDR3 reads TGTGCCAGCAGTGCTAGTACACAAGGCGTGACTGAAGCTTTCTTT. This encodes CASSASTQGVTEAFF.